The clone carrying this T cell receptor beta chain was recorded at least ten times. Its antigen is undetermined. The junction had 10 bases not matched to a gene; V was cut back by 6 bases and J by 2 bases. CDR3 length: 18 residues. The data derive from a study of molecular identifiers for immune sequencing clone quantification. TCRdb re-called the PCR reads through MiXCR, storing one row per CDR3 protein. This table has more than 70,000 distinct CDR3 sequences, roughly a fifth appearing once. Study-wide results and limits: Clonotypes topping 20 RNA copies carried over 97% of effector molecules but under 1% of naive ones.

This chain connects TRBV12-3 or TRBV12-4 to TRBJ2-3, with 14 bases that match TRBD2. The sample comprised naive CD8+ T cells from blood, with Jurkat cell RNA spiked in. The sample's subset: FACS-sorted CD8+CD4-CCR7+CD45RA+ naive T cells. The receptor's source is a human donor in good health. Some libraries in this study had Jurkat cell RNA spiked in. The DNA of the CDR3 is TGTGCCAGCAGCCAAACCGGGACTAGCGGGGGCTTCACAGATACGCAGTATTTT. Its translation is CASSQTGTSGGFTDTQYF.